These 11 T cell receptor beta chains came from one sample sequenced in a study of CD4+ T cells in melanoma. Sequencing used immunoSEQ multiplex PCR; TCRdb keeps in-frame clones, though not all of them. Of over 15,000 clones in the sample, less than 85% were seen once. The specimen was cells from a culture (not recorded whether cultured in vitro). The receptors stem from a human donor with melanoma.

The chain couples TRBV5-6 to TRBJ2-5, with 9 bases lining up with TRBD2. Germline lookup yields CDR1 SGHDT and CDR2 YYEEEE. The junction had 13 bases not matched to a gene; V was cut back by 0 bases and J by 4 bases. This CDR3 has 18 amino acids. The CDR3 loop is CASSLDINPLAGRETQYF. The CDR3 nucleotides read TGTGCCAGCAGCTTGGACATAAATCCCCTAGCGGGGAGAGAGACCCAGTACTTC. Full variable domain (remainder filled in from reference TRBV5-6 and TRBJ2-5): DAGVTQSPTHLIKTRGQQVTLRCSPKSGHDTVSWYQQALGQGPQFIFQYYEEEERQRGNFPDRFSGHQFPNYSSELNVNALLLGDSALYLCASSLDINPLAGRETQYFGPGTRLLVL.

The chain has TRBV15 and TRBJ1-5, with 7 bases that match TRBD1. Germline V gene data show CDR1 as LNHNV and CDR2 as YYDKDF (reference sequence). The V and J ends lost 5 bases and 3 bases, in that order; junction bases with no gene match: 4. This CDR3 spans 14 amino acids. In nucleotides, the CDR3 is TGTGCCACCAGCTGGGGACAGTTCAATCAGCCCCAGCATTTT. It specifies CATSWGQFNQPQHF. The full variable domain, rest sourced from reference TRBV15 and TRBJ1-5, is DAMVIQNPRYQVTQFGKPVTLSCSQTLNHNVMYWYQQKSSQAPKLLFHYYDKDFNNEADTPDNFQSRRPNTSFCFLDIRSPGLGDTAMYLCATSWGQFNQPQHFGDGTRLSIL.

V and J are TRBV2 and TRBJ1-5; the match to TRBD1 covers 7 bases. Germline CDR1 reads SNHLY; CDR2 reads FYNNEI. V shed 6 bases, J shed 6 bases, and the junction held 5 bases outside the gene matches. This CDR3 region has 13 residues. CDR3 nucleotide sequence: TGTGCCAGCAGGCTACAGGGGAGTCAGCCCCAGCATTTT. This gives the protein CASRLQGSQPQHF.

The V and J genes are TRBV5-4 and TRBJ2-3; D gene ambiguous. Germline CDR1 reads SGHNT; CDR2 reads YYREEE (reference sequence). Trimming removed 0 bases at V and 0 bases at J, with 8 bases between. The CDR3 sequence is 15 residues long. CDR3 sequence: CASSLGGTSTDTQYF. Written as DNA, the CDR3 is TGTGCCAGCAGCTTGGGAGGCACTAGCACAGATACGCAGTATTTT.

There are a few counts of this clone. J is TRBJ1-6 and V is TRBV14, with unresolved D. Trimming cost V 1 base and J 8 bases, with 9 bases left between them. This CDR3 region has 14 residues. Germline V gene data show CDR1 as SGHDN and CDR2 as FVKESK. CDR3 protein: CASSQGREYSPLHF. The CDR3 bases are TGTGCCAGCAGCCAAGGTCGGGAGTATTCACCCCTCCACTTT.

The chain links TRBV6-1 to TRBJ2-5; D possibly matches TRBD1 or TRBD2 (6 bases each). Trimming took off 2 bases at V and 7 bases at J, with 8 bases between the two ends. The CDR3 length is 12 residues. Germline values: CDR1 MNHNS, CDR2 SASEGT. The CDR3 coding sequence is TGTGCCAGCAGTGAAAAGGGGGGGACCCAGTACTTC. Translated, it gives CASSEKGGTQYF.

This clone showed up just a few times. The gene calls are TRBV7-9 and TRBJ1-4; maybe TRBD1 (5 bases). This CDR3 comprises 16 residues. V was clipped by 5 bases and J by 8 bases, with 21 bases between them. The germline gives CDR1 SEHNR, CDR2 FQNEAQ (reference sequence). The CDR3 DNA reads as TGTGCCAGCAGCAAATCCGGGGCAGGGTCATACGAAAAACTGTTTTTT. Its protein product is CASSKSGAGSYEKLFF.

V usage is TRBV5-1 and J usage is TRBJ2-5; D gene ambiguous. This CDR3 has 12 amino acids. V lost 4 bases, J lost 0 bases, and 4 bases lay in between. Germline V gives CDR1 SGHRS, CDR2 YFSETQ. CDR3 coding DNA: TGCGCCAGCAGCCTGTACCAAGAGACCCAGTACTTC. It is translated as CASSLYQETQYF.

This chain joins TRBV7-2 and TRBJ2-1; no clear D. The CDR3 is 13 residues long. CDR1 is SGHTA, CDR2 FQGNSA, per germline. With 5 bases removed from V and 6 bases from J, the gap between germline ends came to 11 bases. CDR3 coding DNA: TGTGCCAGCAGCCCCCCGACGCGCAATGAGCAGTTCTTC. Translating gives CASSPPTRNEQFF.

As DNA, the CDR3 is TGTGCCAGCAGTTACGGACAGGCTAATTCACCCCTCCACTTT. Translation: CASSYGQANSPLHF. The chain is built from TRBV6-5 and TRBJ1-6; 7 bases are shared with TRBD1. V dropped 2 bases and J dropped 6; count of bases not matched to a gene: 1. The CDR3 contains 14 residues. Germline lookup yields CDR1 MNHEY and CDR2 SVGAGI.

The chain couples TRBV5-6 to TRBJ1-5, with a weak D call TRBD1 (5 bases). V lost 0 bases to trimming and J lost 3 bases, with 7 bases between them. The CDR3 contains 14 residues. Germline CDR1 reads SGHDT; CDR2 reads YYEEEE. CDR3 bases: TGTGCCAGCAGCTTGGGACAGATCAATCAGCCCCAGCATTTT. Residues: CASSLGQINQPQHF. Looking up the rest from reference TRBV5-6 and TRBJ1-5 gives the full variable domain: DAGVTQSPTHLIKTRGQQVTLRCSPKSGHDTVSWYQQALGQGPQFIFQYYEEEERQRGNFPDRFSGHQFPNYSSELNVNALLLGDSALYLCASSLGQINQPQHFGDGTRLSIL.